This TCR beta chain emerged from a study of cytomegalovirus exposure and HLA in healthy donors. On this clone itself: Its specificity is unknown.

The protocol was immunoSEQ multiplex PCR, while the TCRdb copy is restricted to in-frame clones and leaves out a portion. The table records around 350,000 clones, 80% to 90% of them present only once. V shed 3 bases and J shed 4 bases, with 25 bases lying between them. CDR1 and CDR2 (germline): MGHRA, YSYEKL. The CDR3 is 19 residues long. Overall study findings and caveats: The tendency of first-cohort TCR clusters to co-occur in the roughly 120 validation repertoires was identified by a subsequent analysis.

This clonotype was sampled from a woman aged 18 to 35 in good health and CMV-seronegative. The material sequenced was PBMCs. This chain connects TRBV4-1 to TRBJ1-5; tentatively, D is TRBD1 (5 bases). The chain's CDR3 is CASSQMSLGLGSGNQPQHF. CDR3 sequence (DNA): TGCGCCAGCAGCCAGATGAGTCTGGGACTGGGTTCGGGGAATCAGCCCCAGCATTTT.